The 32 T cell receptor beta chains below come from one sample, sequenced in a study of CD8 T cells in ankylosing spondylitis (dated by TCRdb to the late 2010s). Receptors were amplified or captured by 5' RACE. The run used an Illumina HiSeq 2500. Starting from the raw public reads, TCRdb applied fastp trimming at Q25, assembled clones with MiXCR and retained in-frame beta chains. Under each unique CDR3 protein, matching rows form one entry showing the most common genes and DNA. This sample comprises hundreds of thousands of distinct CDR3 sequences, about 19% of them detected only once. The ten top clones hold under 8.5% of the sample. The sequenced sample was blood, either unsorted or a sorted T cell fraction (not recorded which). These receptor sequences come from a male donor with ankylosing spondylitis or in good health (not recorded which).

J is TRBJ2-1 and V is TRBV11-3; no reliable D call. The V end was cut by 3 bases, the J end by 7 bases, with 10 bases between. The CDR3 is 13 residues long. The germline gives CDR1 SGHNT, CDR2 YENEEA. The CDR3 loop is CASSFSQGNEQFF. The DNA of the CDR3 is TGTGCCAGCAGCTTTTCTCAAGGTAATGAGCAGTTCTTC.

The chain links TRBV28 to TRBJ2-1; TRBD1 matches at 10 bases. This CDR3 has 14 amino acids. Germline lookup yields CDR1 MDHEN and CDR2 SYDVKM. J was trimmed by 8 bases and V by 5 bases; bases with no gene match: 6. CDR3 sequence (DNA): TGTGCCAGCAGTCAAGCGGGACAGGGGTATGAGCAGTTCTTC. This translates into CASSQAGQGYEQFF. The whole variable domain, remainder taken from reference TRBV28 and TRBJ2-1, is DVKVTQSSRYLVKRTGEKVFLECVQDMDHENMFWYRQDPGLGLRLIYFSYDVKMKEKGDIPEGYSVSREKKERFSLILESASTNQTSMYLCASSQAGQGYEQFFGPGTRLTVL.

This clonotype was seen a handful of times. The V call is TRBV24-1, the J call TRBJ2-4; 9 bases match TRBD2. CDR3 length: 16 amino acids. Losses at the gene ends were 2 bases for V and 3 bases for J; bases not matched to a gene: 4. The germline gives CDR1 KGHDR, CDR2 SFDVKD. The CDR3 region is CATSDSAGGGKNIQYF. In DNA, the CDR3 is TGTGCCACCAGTGATTCAGCGGGGGGCGGCAAAAACATTCAGTACTTC.

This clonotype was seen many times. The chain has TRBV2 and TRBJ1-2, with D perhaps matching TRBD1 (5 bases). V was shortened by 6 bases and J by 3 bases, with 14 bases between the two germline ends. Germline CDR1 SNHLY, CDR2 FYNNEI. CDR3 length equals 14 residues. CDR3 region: CASRRGLGHYGYTF. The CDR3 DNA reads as TGTGCCAGCAGGAGGGGTCTGGGGCACTATGGCTACACCTTC.

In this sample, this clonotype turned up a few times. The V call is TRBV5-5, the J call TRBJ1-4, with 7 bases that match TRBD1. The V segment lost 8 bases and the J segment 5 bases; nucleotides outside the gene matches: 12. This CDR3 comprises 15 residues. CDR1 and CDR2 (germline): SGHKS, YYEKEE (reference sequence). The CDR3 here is CASRTTGQRNEKLFF. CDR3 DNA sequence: TGTGCCAGTAGAACTACGGGACAGCGAAATGAAAAACTGTTTTTT.

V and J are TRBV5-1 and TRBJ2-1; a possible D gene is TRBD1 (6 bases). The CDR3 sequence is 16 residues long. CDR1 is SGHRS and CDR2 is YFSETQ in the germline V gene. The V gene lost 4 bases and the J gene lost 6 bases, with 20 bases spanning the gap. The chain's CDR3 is CASSRESGAGLNEQFF. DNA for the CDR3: TGCGCCAGCAGCAGGGAATCAGGGGCCGGGCTCAATGAGCAGTTCTTC.

The CDR3 DNA is TGTGCCAGCAGTCTTGGACAGGTCAGTCAGCCCCAGCATTTT. Encoded protein: CASSLGQVSQPQHF. The gene calls are TRBV6-1 and TRBJ1-5, with 7 bases that match TRBD1. Unmatched junction bases numbered 7, after V lost 5 bases and J lost 6 bases. There are 14 residues in the CDR3. CDR1 and CDR2 (germline): MNHNS, SASEGT.

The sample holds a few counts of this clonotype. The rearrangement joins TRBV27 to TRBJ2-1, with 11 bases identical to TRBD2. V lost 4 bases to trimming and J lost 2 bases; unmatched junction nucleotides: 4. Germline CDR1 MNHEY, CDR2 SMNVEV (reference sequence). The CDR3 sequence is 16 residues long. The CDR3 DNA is TGTGCCAGCAGTTCATTAGCGGGAGGGCCCTACAATGAGCAGTTCTTC. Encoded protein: CASSSLAGGPYNEQFF.

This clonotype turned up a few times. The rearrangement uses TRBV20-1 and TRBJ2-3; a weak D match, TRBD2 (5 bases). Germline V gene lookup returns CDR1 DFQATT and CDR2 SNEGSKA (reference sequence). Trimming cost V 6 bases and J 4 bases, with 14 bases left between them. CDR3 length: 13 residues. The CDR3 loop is CSALDSLADTQYF. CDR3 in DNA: TGCAGTGCCCTGGACTCCCTCGCAGATACGCAGTATTTT.

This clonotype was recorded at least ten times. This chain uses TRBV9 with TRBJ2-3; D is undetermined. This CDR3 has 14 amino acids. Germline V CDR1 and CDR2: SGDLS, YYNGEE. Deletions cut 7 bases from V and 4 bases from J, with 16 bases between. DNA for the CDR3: TGTGCCAGCTCGCTCCGGGCCACGGCAGATACGCAGTATTTT. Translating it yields CASSLRATADTQYF.

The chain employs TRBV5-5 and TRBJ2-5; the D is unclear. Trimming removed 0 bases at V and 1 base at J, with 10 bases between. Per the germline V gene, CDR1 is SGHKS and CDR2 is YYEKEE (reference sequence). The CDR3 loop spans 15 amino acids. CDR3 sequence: CASSLGARSQETQYF. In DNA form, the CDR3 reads TGTGCCAGCAGCTTGGGAGCGCGATCCCAAGAGACCCAGTACTTC.

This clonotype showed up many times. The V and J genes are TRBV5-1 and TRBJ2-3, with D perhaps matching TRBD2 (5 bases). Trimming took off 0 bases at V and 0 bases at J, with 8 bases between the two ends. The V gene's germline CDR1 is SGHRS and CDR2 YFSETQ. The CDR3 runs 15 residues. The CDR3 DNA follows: TGCGCCAGCAGCTTGGGGACTGCTAGCACAGATACGCAGTATTTT. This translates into CASSLGTASTDTQYF.

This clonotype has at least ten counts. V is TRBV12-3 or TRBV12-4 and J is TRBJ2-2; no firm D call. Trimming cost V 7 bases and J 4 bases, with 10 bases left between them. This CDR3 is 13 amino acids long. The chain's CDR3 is CASTPLSTGELFF. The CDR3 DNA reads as TGTGCCAGCACCCCGCTGTCCACCGGGGAGCTGTTTTTT.

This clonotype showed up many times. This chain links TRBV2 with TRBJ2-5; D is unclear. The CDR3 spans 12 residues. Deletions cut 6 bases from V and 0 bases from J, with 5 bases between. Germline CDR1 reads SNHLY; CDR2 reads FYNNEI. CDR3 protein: CASRADQETQYF. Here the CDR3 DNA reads TGTGCCAGCAGGGCAGACCAAGAGACCCAGTACTTC.

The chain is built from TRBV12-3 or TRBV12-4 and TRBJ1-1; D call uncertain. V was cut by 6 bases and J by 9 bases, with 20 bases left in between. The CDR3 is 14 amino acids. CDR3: CASSHLSRTGKAFF. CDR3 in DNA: TGTGCCAGCAGCCACCTTTCTAGAACGGGTAAAGCTTTCTTT.

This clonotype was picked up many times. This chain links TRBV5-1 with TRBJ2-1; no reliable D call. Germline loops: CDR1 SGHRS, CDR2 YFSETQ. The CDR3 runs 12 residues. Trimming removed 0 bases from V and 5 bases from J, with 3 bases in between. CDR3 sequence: CASSLVDNEQFF. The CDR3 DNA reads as TGCGCCAGCAGCTTGGTGGACAATGAGCAGTTCTTC. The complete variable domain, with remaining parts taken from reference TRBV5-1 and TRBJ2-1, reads KAGVTQTPRYLIKTRGQQVTLSCSPISGHRSVSWYQQTPGQGLQFLFEYFSETQRNKGNFPGRFSGRQFSNSRSEMNVSTLELGDSALYLCASSLVDNEQFFGPGTRLTVL.

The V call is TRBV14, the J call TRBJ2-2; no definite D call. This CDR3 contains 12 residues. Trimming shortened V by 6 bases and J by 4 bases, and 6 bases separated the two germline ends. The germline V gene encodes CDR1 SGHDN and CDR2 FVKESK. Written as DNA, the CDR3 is TGTGCCAGCAGGTCAAGCACCGGGGAGCTGTTTTTT. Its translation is CASRSSTGELFF.

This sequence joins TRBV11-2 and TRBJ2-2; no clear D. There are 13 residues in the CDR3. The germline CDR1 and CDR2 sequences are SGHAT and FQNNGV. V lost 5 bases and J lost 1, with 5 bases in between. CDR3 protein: CASSDMNTGELFF. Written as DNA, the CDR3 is TGTGCCAGCAGCGACATGAACACCGGGGAGCTGTTTTTT.

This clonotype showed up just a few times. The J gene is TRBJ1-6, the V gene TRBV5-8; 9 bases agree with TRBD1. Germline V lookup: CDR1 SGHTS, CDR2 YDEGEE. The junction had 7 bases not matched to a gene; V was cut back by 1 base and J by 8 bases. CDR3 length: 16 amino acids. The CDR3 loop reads CASSLPGQGRDSPLHF. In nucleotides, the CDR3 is TGTGCCAGCAGCTTGCCGGGACAGGGCCGGGATTCACCCCTCCACTTT.

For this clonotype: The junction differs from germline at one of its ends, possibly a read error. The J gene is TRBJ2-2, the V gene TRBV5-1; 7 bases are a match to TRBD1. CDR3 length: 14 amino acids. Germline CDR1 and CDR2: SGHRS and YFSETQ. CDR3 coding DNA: TGCGCCAGCAGCTTACAGGGGAACGCCGGGGAGCTGTTTTTT. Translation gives CASSLQGNAGELFF.

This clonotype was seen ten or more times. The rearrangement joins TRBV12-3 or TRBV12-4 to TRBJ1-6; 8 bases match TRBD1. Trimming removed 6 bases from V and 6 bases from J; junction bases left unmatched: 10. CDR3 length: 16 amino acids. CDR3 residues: CASSPNWDRRNSPLHF. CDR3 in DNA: TGTGCCAGCAGCCCAAACTGGGACAGGCGTAATTCACCCCTCCACTTT.

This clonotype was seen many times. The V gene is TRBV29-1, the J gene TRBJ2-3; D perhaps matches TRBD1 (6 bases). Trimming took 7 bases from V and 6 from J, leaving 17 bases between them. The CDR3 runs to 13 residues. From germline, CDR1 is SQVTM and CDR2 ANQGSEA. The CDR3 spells CSADRLFTDTQYF. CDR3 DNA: TGCAGCGCAGACAGGCTATTCACGGATACGCAGTATTTT.

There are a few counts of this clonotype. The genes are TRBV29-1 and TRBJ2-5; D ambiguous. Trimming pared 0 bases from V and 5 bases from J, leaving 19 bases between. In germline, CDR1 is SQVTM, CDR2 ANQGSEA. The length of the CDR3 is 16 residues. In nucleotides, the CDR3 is TGCAGCGTTGAAGAACGGGTTTTCTTTCAGGTGGAGACCCAGTACTTC. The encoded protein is CSVEERVFFQVETQYF.

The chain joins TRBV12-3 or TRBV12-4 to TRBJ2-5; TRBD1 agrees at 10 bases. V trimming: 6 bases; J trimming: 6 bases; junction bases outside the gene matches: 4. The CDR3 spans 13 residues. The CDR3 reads CASRTGGAKTQYF. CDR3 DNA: TGTGCCAGCAGGACAGGGGGCGCGAAGACCCAGTACTTC.

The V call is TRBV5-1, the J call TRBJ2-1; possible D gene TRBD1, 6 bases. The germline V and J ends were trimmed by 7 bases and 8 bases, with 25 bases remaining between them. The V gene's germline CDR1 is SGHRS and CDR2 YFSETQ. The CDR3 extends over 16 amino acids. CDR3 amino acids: CASFGFPVLPGDEQFF. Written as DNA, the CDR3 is TGCGCCAGCTTTGGCTTTCCGGTACTACCAGGGGATGAGCAGTTCTTC.

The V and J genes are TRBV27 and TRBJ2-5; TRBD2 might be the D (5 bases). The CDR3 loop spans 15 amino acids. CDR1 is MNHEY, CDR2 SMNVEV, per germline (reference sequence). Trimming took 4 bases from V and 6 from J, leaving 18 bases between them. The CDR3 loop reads CASSSLLGVVKTQYF. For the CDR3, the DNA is TGTGCCAGCAGTTCCCTATTGGGAGTCGTAAAGACCCAGTACTTC.

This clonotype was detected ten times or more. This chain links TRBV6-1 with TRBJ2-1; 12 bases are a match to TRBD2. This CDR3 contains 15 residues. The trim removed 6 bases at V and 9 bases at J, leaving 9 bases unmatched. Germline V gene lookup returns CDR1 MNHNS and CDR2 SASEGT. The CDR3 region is CASRDRLAGEFEQFF. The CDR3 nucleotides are TGTGCCAGCAGGGACAGACTAGCGGGAGAATTTGAGCAGTTCTTC.

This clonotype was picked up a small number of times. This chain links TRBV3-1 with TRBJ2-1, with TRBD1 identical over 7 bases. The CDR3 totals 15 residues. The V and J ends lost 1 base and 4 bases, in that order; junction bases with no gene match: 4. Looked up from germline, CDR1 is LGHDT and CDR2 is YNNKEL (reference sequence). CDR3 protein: CASSQVVQGYNEQFF. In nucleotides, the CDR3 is TGTGCCAGCAGCCAAGTCGTACAGGGGTACAATGAGCAGTTCTTC.

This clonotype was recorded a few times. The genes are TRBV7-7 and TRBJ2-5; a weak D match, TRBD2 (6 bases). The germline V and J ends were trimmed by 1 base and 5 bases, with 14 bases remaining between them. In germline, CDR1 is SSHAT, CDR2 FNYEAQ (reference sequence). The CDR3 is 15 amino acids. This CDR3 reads CASSLGGTAGETQYF. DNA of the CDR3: TGTGCCAGCAGCTTAGGCGGGACCGCCGGGGAGACCCAGTACTTC.

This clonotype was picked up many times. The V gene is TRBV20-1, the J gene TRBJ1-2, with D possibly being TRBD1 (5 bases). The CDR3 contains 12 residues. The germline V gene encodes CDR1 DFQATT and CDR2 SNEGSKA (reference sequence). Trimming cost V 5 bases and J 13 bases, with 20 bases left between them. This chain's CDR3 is CSALIIPTGRTF. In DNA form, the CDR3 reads TGCAGTGCTCTCATTATCCCCACAGGCCGCACCTTC.

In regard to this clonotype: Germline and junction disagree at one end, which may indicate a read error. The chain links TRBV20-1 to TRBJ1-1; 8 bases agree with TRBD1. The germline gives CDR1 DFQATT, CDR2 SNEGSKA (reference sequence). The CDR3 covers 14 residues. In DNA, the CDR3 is TGCGGTGCTGAGGGGACAGGTTGGGAAGCTGAAGCTTTCTTT. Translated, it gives CGAEGTGWEAEAFF.

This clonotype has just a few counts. The chain's CDR3 is CATQGPFQETQYF. CDR3 in DNA: TGTGCCACCCAGGGACCTTTCCAAGAGACCCAGTACTTC. The gene calls are TRBV2 and TRBJ2-5; either TRBD1 or TRBD2 may supply D (5 bases each). This CDR3 contains 13 residues. Looked up from germline, CDR1 is SNHLY and CDR2 is FYNNEI. V was shortened by 10 bases and J by 1 base, with 13 bases between the two germline ends.